This entry concerns a single T cell receptor beta chain. Its cognate antigen is unknown. This entry comes from a study of molecular identifiers for immune sequencing clone quantification. About the study: Replicate experiments divided RNA from around 20,000 or 100,000 naive CD8 cells into five parts and sequenced four. Points from the study as a whole: Spiked Jurkat TCR RNA originating from one cell could reportedly be identified amid around 1 million naive cells. Barcode collisions between identical TCR molecules could shrink estimates of highly expanded clone sizes. Naive cells had under 1% of molecules in clones above 20 RNA copies, effectors over 98%.

TCRdb re-called the PCR reads with MiXCR, one entry per CDR3 protein. The sample contains 75,000 to 95,000 distinct CDR3 sequences, nearly 25% of which appear only once. The CDR3 consists of 14 residues. V trimming: 6 bases; J trimming: 3 bases; junction bases outside the gene matches: 7. CDR1 is ENHRY, CDR2 SYGVKD, per germline. The TCR originated in a human donor in good health. Some libraries in this study had Jurkat cell RNA spiked in. The rearrangement joins TRBV10-3 to TRBJ1-1; 7 bases agree with TRBD1. Sample: naive CD8+ T cells from blood, with Jurkat cell RNA spiked in. The subset: FACS-sorted CD8+CD4-CCR7+CD45RA+ naive T cells. The CDR3 protein is CAIRPTGLDTEAFF. As DNA, the CDR3 is TGTGCCATCAGGCCGACAGGGTTGGACACTGAAGCTTTCTTT.